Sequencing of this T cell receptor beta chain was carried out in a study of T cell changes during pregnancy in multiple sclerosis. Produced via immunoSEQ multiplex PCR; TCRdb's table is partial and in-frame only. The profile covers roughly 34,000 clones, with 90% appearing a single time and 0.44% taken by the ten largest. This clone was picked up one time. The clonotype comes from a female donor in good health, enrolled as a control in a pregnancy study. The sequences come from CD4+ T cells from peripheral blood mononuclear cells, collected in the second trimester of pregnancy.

The CDR3 bases are TGTGCCAGTAGTATACGTTCGGGGGGCGGCAATCAGCCCCAGCATTTT. Amino acids: CASSIRSGGGNQPQHF. The chain couples TRBV19 to TRBJ1-5, with a possible D match to TRBD1 (6 bases). Germline CDR1 and CDR2: LNHDA and SQIVND (reference sequence). The ends were cut back, 2 bases at V and 2 bases at J, with 13 bases in the middle. The CDR3 has 16 amino acids.